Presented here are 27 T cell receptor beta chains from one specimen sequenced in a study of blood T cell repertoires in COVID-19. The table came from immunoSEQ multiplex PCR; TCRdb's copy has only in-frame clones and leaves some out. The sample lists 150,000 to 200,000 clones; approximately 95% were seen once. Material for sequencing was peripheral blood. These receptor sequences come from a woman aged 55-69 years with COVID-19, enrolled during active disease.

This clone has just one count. The CDR3 region has the DNA TGTGCCAGCAGTCAGGACAGCTATAATTCACCCCTCCACTTT. This encodes CASSQDSYNSPLHF. The chain has TRBV6-2 or TRBV6-3 and TRBJ1-6, with D possibly being TRBD1 (6 bases). This CDR3 has 14 amino acids. The germline V gene has CDR1 MNHEY and CDR2 SVGEGT. Trimming cost V 5 bases and J 3 bases, with 8 bases left between them.

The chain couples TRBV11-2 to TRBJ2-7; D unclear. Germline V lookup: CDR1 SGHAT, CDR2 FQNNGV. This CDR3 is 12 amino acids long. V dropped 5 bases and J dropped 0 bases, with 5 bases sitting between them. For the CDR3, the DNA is TGTGCCAGCAGCCCCAGCTCCTACGAGCAGTACTTC. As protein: CASSPSSYEQYF.

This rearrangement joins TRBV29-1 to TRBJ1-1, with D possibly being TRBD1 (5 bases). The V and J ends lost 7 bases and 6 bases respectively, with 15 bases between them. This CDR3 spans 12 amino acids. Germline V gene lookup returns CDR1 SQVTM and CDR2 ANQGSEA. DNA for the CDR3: TGCAGCGCATCGACAGTCCTTCCTGAAGCTTTCTTT. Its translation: CSASTVLPEAFF.

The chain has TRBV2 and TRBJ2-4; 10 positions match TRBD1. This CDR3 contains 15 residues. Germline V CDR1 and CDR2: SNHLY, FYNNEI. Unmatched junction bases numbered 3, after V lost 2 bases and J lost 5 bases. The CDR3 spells CASSEKGTGENIQYF. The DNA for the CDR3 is TGTGCCAGCAGTGAAAAGGGGACAGGGGAAAACATTCAGTACTTC.

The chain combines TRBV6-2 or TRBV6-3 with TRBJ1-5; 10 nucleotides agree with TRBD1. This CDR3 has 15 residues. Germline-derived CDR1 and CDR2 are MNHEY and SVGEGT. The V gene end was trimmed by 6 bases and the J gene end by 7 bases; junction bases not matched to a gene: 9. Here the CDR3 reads CASSRDGTGAQPQHF. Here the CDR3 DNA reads TGTGCCAGCAGCCGCGATGGGACAGGGGCCCAGCCCCAGCATTTT.

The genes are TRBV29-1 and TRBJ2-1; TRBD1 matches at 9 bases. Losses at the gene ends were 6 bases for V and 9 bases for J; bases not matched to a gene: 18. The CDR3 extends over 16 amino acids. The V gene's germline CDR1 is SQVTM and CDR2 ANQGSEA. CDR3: CSVVPEDRGFTSEQFF. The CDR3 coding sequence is TGCAGCGTAGTGCCGGAGGACAGGGGATTTACAAGTGAGCAGTTCTTC.

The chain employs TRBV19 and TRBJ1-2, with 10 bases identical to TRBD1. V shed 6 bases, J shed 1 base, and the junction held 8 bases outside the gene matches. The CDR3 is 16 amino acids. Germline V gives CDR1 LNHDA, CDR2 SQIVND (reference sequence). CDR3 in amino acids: CASRQGGDRGNYGYTF. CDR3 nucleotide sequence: TGTGCCAGTAGACAAGGGGGGGACAGGGGTAACTATGGCTACACCTTC.

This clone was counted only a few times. The CDR3 nucleotides read TGTGCCAGCTCACCAGGAGCAGTTCAGCCCCAGCATTTT. Translating it yields CASSPGAVQPQHF. The rearrangement uses TRBV18 and TRBJ1-5, with unresolved D. Germline-derived CDR1 and CDR2 are KGHSH and LQKENI. This CDR3 is 13 amino acids long. Trimming took off 2 bases at V and 6 bases at J, with 8 bases between the two ends.

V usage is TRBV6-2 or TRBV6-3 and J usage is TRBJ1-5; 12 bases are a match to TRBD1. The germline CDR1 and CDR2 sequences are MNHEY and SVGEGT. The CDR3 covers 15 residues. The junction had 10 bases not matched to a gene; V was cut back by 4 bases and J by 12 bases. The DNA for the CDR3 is TGTGCCAGCAGTTGGGGACAGGGGGCGTTTCATGGCCAGCATTTT. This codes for CASSWGQGAFHGQHF.

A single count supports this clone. The CDR3 DNA is TGTGCCAGCAGCCCACTCAATCAGCCCCAGCATTTT. This codes for CASSPLNQPQHF. The chain uses TRBV12-3 or TRBV12-4 and TRBJ1-5, with unresolved D. The CDR3 is made up of 12 amino acids. Trimming cost V 6 bases and J 3 bases, with 6 bases left between them.

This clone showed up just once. The CDR3 spells CASSLEGGGGNQPQHF. CDR3 DNA: TGTGCCAGCAGCTTAGAGGGGGGGGGAGGCAATCAGCCCCAGCATTTT. This chain uses TRBV7-6 with TRBJ1-5; D perhaps matches TRBD1 (6 bases). This CDR3 is built from 16 residues. The V end lost 1 base, the J end lost 2 bases, and 12 bases lay between the germline ends. Germline assignment: CDR1 SGHVS and CDR2 FNYEAQ.

The CDR3 DNA is TGTGCCAGCAGCTTGGCTGGAGATGCTAACTATGGCTACACCTTC. It codes for CASSLAGDANYGYTF. The J gene is TRBJ1-2, the V gene TRBV5-6; unclear D gene. CDR1 and CDR2 from the germline V gene are SGHDT and YYEEEE. V was trimmed by 0 bases and J by 0 bases, leaving 9 bases between them. This CDR3 is 15 amino acids long.

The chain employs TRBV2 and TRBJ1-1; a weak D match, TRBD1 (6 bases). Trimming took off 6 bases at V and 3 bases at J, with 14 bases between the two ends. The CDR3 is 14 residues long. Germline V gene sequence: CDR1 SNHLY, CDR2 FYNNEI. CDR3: CASRPPGHHTEAFF. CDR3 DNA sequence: TGTGCCAGCAGACCTCCGGGACACCACACTGAAGCTTTCTTT.

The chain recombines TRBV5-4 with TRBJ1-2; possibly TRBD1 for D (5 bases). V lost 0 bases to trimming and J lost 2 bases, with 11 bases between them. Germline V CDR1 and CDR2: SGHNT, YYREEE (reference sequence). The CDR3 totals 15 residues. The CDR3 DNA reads TGTGCCAGCAGCTTGGAGCGCAGGGCCAACTATGGCTACACCTTC. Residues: CASSLERRANYGYTF.

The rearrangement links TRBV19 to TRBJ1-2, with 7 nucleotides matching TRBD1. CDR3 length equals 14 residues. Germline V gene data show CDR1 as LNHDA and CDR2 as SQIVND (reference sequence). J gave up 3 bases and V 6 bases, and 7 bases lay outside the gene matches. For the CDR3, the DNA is TGTGCCAGTAGCCTAGACAGGGCCTACTATGGCTACACCTTC. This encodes CASSLDRAYYGYTF.

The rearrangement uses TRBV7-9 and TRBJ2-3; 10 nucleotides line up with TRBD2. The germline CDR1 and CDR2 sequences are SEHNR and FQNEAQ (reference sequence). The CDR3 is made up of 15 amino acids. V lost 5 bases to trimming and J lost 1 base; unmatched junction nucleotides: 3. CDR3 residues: CASSPSGGGTDTQYF. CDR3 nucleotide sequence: TGTGCCAGCAGCCCAAGCGGGGGGGGCACAGATACGCAGTATTTT.

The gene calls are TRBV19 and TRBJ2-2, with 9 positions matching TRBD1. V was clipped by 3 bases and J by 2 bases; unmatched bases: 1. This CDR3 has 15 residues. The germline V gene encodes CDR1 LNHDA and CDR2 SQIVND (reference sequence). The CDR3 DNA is TGTGCCAGTAGTATGACAGGGGGAAACACCGGGGAGCTGTTTTTT. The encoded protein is CASSMTGGNTGELFF.

CDR3 amino acids: CASSLTAINTIYF. CDR3 nucleotide sequence: TGTGCCAGCAGCCTTACAGCCATAAACACCATATATTTT. V usage is TRBV3-1 (or the pseudogene TRBV3-2) and J usage is TRBJ1-3, with D unclear. The CDR3 contains 13 residues. CDR1 is LGHDT, CDR2 YNNKEL, per germline (reference sequence). V lost 4 bases and J 6 bases, leaving 10 bases between the germline ends.

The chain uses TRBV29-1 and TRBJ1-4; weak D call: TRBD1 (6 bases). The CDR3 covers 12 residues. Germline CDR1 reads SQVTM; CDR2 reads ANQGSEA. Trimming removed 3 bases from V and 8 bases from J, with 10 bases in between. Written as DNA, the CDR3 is TGCAGCGTTGAGTCTGGGGGCGAAAAACTGTTTTTT. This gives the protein CSVESGGEKLFF.

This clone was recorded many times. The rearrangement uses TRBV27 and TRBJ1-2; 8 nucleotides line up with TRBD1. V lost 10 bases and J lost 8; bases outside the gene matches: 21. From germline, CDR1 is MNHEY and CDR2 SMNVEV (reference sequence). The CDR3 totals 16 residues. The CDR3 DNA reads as TGTGCCACCCAACCGGCCGGGACAGGTCGATCGCGGGGCTACACCTTC. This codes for CATQPAGTGRSRGYTF.

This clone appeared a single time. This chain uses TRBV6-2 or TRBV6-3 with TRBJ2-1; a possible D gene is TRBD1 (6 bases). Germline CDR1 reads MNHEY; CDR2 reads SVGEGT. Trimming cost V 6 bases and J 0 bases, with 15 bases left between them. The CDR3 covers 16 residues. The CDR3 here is CASSPRQATSYNEQFF. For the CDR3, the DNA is TGTGCCAGCAGCCCACGACAGGCAACCTCCTACAATGAGCAGTTCTTC.

Here the CDR3 reads CASSQLTGTGNYEQYF. CDR3 coding DNA: TGTGCCAGCAGCCAACTAACCGGGACAGGGAACTACGAGCAGTACTTC. This chain uses TRBV4-2 with TRBJ2-7, with 9 bases matching TRBD1. This CDR3 spans 16 amino acids. J gave up 3 bases and V 2 bases, and 8 bases lay outside the gene matches. Looked up from germline, CDR1 is LGHNA and CDR2 is YNFKEQ.

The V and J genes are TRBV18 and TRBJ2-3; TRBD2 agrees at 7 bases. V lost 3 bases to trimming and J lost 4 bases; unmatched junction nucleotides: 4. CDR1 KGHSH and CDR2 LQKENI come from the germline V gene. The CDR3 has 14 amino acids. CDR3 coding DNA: TGTGCCAGCTCACCGGGGAGGGCCCCAGATACGCAGTATTTT. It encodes CASSPGRAPDTQYF.

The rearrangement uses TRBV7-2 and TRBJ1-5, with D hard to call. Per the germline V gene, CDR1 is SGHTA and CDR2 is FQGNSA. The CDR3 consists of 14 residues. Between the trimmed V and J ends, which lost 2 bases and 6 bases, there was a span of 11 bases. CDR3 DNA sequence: TGTGCCAGCAGCTTATCAAGTGTGGCTCAGCCCCAGCATTTT. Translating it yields CASSLSSVAQPQHF.

The CDR3 is CASSLGGGVTGPNYGYTF. CDR3 DNA: TGTGCCAGCAGCTTAGGCGGTGGAGTGACAGGACCTAACTATGGCTACACCTTC. The V gene is TRBV7-8, the J gene TRBJ1-2, with D tentatively TRBD1 (6 bases). Germline CDR1 reads SGHVS; CDR2 reads FQNEAQ. This CDR3 has 18 amino acids. Trimming left V 1 base short and J 0 bases short, with 18 bases between.

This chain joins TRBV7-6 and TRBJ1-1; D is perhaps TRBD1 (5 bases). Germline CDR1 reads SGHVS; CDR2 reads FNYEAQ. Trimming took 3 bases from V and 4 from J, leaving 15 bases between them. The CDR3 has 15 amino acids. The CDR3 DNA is TGTGCCAGCAGCTTTCCGGGAGCGAGGGGCACTGAAGCTTTCTTT. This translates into CASSFPGARGTEAFF.

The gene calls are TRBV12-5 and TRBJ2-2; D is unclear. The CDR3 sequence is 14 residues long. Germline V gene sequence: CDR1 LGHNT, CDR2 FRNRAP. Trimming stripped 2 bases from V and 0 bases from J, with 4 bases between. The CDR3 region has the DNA TGTGCTAGTGGTTTGACTCCGAACACCGGGGAGCTGTTTTTT. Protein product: CASGLTPNTGELFF.